Below, 20 T cell receptor beta chains from the same sample are listed, as sequenced in a study of blood T cell dynamics during melanoma immunotherapy. Clones were read by immunoSEQ multiplex PCR, and TCRdb kept only the in-frame ones, dropping some. Among roughly 7,000 clones, roughly 84% were seen once, and the ten largest hold around 39%. Time point here: pre-treatment baseline. This specimen was blood, taken from a patient treated with checkpoint blockade. Receptors were obtained from a human donor with melanoma. Some clones in this sample may be carry-over from other donors' samples.

The chain uses TRBV27 and TRBJ1-2, with a weak D call TRBD1 (6 bases). Germline CDR1 MNHEY, CDR2 SMNVEV (reference sequence). V was clipped by 6 bases and J by 7 bases, with 12 bases between them. The CDR3 length is 12 residues. The CDR3 protein is CASRKDSGGYTF. The CDR3 coding sequence is TGTGCCAGCAGAAAGGACAGCGGTGGCTACACCTTC.

The chain recombines TRBV7-6 with TRBJ2-3; possibly TRBD1 for D (5 bases). Germline CDR1 SGHVS, CDR2 FNYEAQ. The V gene lost 5 bases and the J gene lost 2 bases, with 11 bases spanning the gap. The length of the CDR3 is 14 residues. The DNA for the CDR3 is TGTGCCAGCAGCCTCGACAGCTTCACAGATACGCAGTATTTT. This gives the protein CASSLDSFTDTQYF.

The rearrangement uses TRBV5-1 and TRBJ2-2, with D uncertain. V was trimmed by 5 bases and J by 0 bases, leaving 8 bases between them. This CDR3 contains 14 residues. Per germline, CDR1 SGHRS and CDR2 YFSETQ. The CDR3 is CASRVNANTGELFF. In nucleotides, the CDR3 is TGCGCCAGCAGGGTGAACGCGAACACCGGGGAGCTGTTTTTT. The entire variable domain, with the rest obtained from reference TRBV5-1 and TRBJ2-2, is as follows: KAGVTQTPRYLIKTRGQQVTLSCSPISGHRSVSWYQQTPGQGLQFLFEYFSETQRNKGNFPGRFSGRQFSNSRSEMNVSTLELGDSALYLCASRVNANTGELFFGEGSRLTVL.

This chain uses TRBV2 with TRBJ2-5; the match to TRBD1 covers 11 bases. The CDR3 spans 14 residues. The J segment lost 3 bases and the V segment lost 5 bases, leaving 2 bases of the junction unmatched. Per the germline V gene, CDR1 is SNHLY and CDR2 is FYNNEI. CDR3 residues: CASSWDRGKETQYF. The DNA of the CDR3 is TGTGCCAGCAGTTGGGACAGGGGGAAAGAGACCCAGTACTTC.

The genes are TRBV9 and TRBJ2-3; unclear D gene. The V gene lost 3 bases and the J gene lost 8 bases, with 19 bases spanning the gap. Germline lookup yields CDR1 SGDLS and CDR2 YYNGEE. The CDR3 runs to 15 residues. The CDR3 protein is CASSATTPWVSTQYF. In DNA form, the CDR3 reads TGTGCCAGCAGCGCGACGACCCCCTGGGTGTCTACGCAGTATTTT.

CDR3 nucleotide sequence: TGCGCCAGCAGCTTGGGTGGGACAGGGAGGACCTACGAGCAGTACTTC. Residues: CASSLGGTGRTYEQYF. The chain combines TRBV5-1 with TRBJ2-7, with TRBD1 matching over 9 bases. From germline, CDR1 is SGHRS and CDR2 YFSETQ. The length of the CDR3 is 16 residues. V dropped 0 bases and J dropped 2; count of bases not matched to a gene: 6.

V usage is TRBV27 and J usage is TRBJ2-3; D might be TRBD2 (5 bases). Trimming took 0 bases from V and 1 from J, leaving 5 bases between them. The CDR3 is 14 residues long. Germline lookup yields CDR1 MNHEY and CDR2 SMNVEV (reference sequence). CDR3 coding DNA: TGTGCCAGCAGTTTATCAGCGGGCACAGATACGCAGTATTTT. It encodes CASSLSAGTDTQYF.

This clone has just a few counts. This chain uses TRBV10-2 with TRBJ2-2; the D gene is possibly TRBD1 (5 bases). CDR3 length: 13 residues. The germline V gene encodes CDR1 WSHSY and CDR2 SAAADI. V dropped 3 bases and J dropped 3 bases, with 5 bases sitting between them. The CDR3 is CASSDRDTGELFF. The CDR3 DNA follows: TGCGCCAGCAGTGACAGGGACACCGGGGAGCTGTTTTTT.

This chain connects TRBV2 to TRBJ2-1; D perhaps matches TRBD2 (5 bases). Trimming removed 5 bases from V and 10 bases from J, with 21 bases in between. Germline V gene sequence: CDR1 SNHLY, CDR2 FYNNEI. CDR3 length equals 15 residues. For the CDR3, the DNA is TGTGCCAGCAGTTCGGGGTCCTGGTCCTTCCCAGAGCAGTTCTTC. It is translated as CASSSGSWSFPEQFF.

The chain couples TRBV9 to TRBJ1-4; tentative D call: TRBD1 (5 bases). This CDR3 contains 16 residues. CDR1 is SGDLS, CDR2 YYNGEE, per germline. The V end was cut by 0 bases, the J end by 4 bases, with 13 bases between. CDR3 protein: CASSVVPSGGNEKLFF. DNA for the CDR3: TGTGCCAGCAGCGTAGTCCCCTCTGGGGGTAATGAAAAACTGTTTTTT.

The chain couples TRBV5-6 to TRBJ2-5; D uncertain. V lost 3 bases and J lost 2, with 11 bases in between. CDR3 length equals 14 residues. CDR1 is SGHDT and CDR2 is YYEEEE in the germline V gene. The CDR3 nucleotides are TGTGCCAGCAGCTCTGGACGAGTGCAAGAGACCCAGTACTTC. Protein sequence: CASSSGRVQETQYF.

The chain links TRBV28 to TRBJ2-1, with TRBD1 matching 9 bases. V lost 2 bases to trimming and J lost 7 bases; unmatched junction nucleotides: 6. CDR3 length: 15 amino acids. Germline-derived CDR1 and CDR2 are MDHEN and SYDVKM. The CDR3 loop is CASSLGGQGLNEQFF. CDR3 coding DNA: TGTGCCAGCAGTTTAGGGGGACAGGGCTTAAATGAGCAGTTCTTC. Using reference TRBV28 and TRBJ2-1 for the parts outside the CDR3, the full variable domain is DVKVTQSSRYLVKRTGEKVFLECVQDMDHENMFWYRQDPGLGLRLIYFSYDVKMKEKGDIPEGYSVSREKKERFSLILESASTNQTSMYLCASSLGGQGLNEQFFGPGTRLTVL.

In the case of this clone: Different DNA sequences within this sample yield the same CDR3. The genes are TRBV29-1 and TRBJ2-3, with D unclear. Germline V CDR1 and CDR2: SQVTM, ANQGSEA. CDR3 length: 10 amino acids. With 8 bases removed from V and 3 bases from J, the gap between germline ends came to 6 bases. The CDR3 nucleotides read TGCAGCACCAATACAGATACGCAGTATTTT. This codes for CSTNTDTQYF.

As for this clone: A junction end diverges from the germline sequence, so it may reflect a read error. This rearrangement joins TRBV20-1 to TRBJ1-2; D may be TRBD1 (6 bases). The CDR3 loop spans 11 amino acids. The germline V gene encodes CDR1 DFQATT and CDR2 SNEGSKA (reference sequence). This chain's CDR3 is CSAIHRAGHLF. Written as DNA, the CDR3 is TGCAGTGCTATCCACAGGGCAGGCCACCTCTTC.

This clone occurred once. The chain has TRBV6-1 and TRBJ1-1; D call uncertain. In germline, CDR1 is MNHNS, CDR2 SASEGT. V was trimmed by 6 bases and J by 2 bases, leaving 10 bases between them. CDR3 size: 13 residues. CDR3 region: CASRLYRNTEAFF. CDR3 coding DNA: TGTGCCAGCAGACTATACCGTAACACTGAAGCTTTCTTT.

The chain joins TRBV19 to TRBJ2-3; D remains ambiguous. The CDR3 sequence is 11 residues long. V dropped 6 bases and J dropped 6 bases, with 7 bases sitting between them. Germline CDR1 and CDR2: LNHDA and SQIVND (reference sequence). The CDR3 protein is CASSLRDTQYF. The CDR3 nucleotides read TGTGCCAGTAGCCTGAGGGATACGCAGTATTTT.

The J gene is TRBJ2-5, the V gene TRBV10-2; unclear D gene. V gave up 2 bases and J gave up 2 bases, with 9 bases separating them. The CDR3 extends over 14 amino acids. Germline values: CDR1 WSHSY, CDR2 SAAADI. The CDR3 DNA is TGCGCCAGCAGTGAGACTCTTTTTCAAGAGACCCAGTACTTC. Amino acid sequence: CASSETLFQETQYF.

This sequence joins TRBV7-9 and TRBJ2-7, with D perhaps assigned TRBD1 or TRBD2 (5 bases each). V was clipped by 10 bases and J by 3 bases, with 19 bases between them. The germline gives CDR1 SEHNR, CDR2 FQNEAQ (reference sequence). The CDR3 has 14 amino acids. The CDR3 loop reads CATGRTGEGYEQYF. CDR3 sequence (DNA): TGTGCCACGGGCCGTACAGGTGAGGGCTACGAGCAGTACTTC.

The sample holds one count of this clone. The junction shows a germline mismatch at one end, possibly a read error. The chain uses TRBV7-9 and TRBJ1-1, with 12 bases matching TRBD1. The CDR3 consists of 13 residues. Germline-derived CDR1 and CDR2 are SEHNR and FQNEAQ (reference sequence). The CDR3 sequence: CASSLAGQGAAFF. In nucleotides, the CDR3 is TGTGCCAGCAGCCTAGCGGGACAGGGGGCAGCTTTCTTT.

This chain uses TRBV5-4 with TRBJ2-2; 11 bases map to TRBD1. The CDR3 is 15 residues long. Germline V gene lookup returns CDR1 SGHNT and CDR2 YYREEE (reference sequence). The V segment lost 3 bases and the J segment 6 bases; nucleotides outside the gene matches: 4. The CDR3 DNA is TGTGCCAGCAGCTCGGGACAGGGGGTCGCCGGGGAGCTGTTTTTT. The encoded protein is CASSSGQGVAGELFF. Full variable domain (outside the CDR3, taken from reference TRBV5-4 and TRBJ2-2): ETGVTQSPTHLIKTRGQQVTLRCSSQSGHNTVSWYQQALGQGPQFIFQYYREEENGRGNFPPRFSGLQFPNYSSELNVNALELDDSALYLCASSSGQGVAGELFFGEGSRLTVL.